This is a list of T cell receptor beta chains from one sample in a study of T cell responses to AZD1222 COVID-19 vaccine. This table comes from immunoSEQ multiplex PCR, and its TCRdb copy is limited to in-frame clones, with some not included. The data contain more than 110,000 clones, 88% of them singletons. Sequenced material: peripheral blood, taken 28 days after the second AZD1222 dose. The receptors were gathered from an adult who received the AZD1222 COVID-19 vaccine. Each CDR3 is given with its conserved first and last residue.

v_call cdr3_aa
TRBV28 CASSSDYGYTF
TRBV19 CASTPGSSTDTQYF
TRBV28 CASSLNQGGYEQYF
TRBV11-3 CASSSRRLEGTGELFF
TRBV5-1 CASSLGWGEHAKLFF
TRBV7-2 CASSLTSGGPHEQFF
TRBV5-1 CASSLGQGITGELFF
TRBV4-1 CASSHLSRGGTEAFF
TRBV27 CASSTGTSGYNEQFF
TRBV28 CASSRSGTGPFSF
TRBV23-1 CASSPSGTGGPYEQYF
TRBV28 CASSNTLSPLQDTQYF
TRBV7-2 CASSSASTGRTEAFF
TRBV2 CASSSNLNEQFF
TRBV28 CAAQGSNEKLFF
TRBV18 CASSPRSGGSTEAFF
TRBV21-1 CASSSTEAFF
TRBV19 CASSTTGEAYGYTF
TRBV6-5 CASSKREGETQYF
TRBV5-3 CARSLRLGSGQLILRDQPQHF
TRBV18 CASSSPYEQYF
TRBV9 CASSPSSGTGGDTQYF
TRBV4-3 CASSQETGAGGPTDTQYF
TRBV19 CASSKDVDYEQYF